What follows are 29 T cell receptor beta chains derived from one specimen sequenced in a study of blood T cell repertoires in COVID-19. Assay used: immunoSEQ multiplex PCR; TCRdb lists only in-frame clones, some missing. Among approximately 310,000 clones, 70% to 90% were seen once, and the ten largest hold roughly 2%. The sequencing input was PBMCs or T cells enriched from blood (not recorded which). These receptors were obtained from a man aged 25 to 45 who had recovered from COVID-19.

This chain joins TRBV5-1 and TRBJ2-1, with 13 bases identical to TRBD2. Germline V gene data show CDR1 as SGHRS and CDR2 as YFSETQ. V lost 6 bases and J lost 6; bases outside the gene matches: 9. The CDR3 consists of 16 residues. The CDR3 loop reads CASTLAGGLVINEQFF. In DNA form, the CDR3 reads TGCGCCAGCACACTAGCGGGGGGGCTGGTGATCAATGAGCAGTTCTTC.

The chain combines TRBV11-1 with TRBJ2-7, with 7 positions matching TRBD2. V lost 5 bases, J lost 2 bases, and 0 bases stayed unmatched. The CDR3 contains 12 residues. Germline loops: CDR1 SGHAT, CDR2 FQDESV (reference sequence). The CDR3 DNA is TGTGCCAGCAGCGCGGGGGCCTACGAGCAGTACTTC. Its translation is CASSAGAYEQYF. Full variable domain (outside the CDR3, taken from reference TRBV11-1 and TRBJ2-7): EAEVAQSPRYKITEKSQAVAFWCDPISGHATLYWYRQILGQGPELLVQFQDESVVDDSQLPKDRFSAERLKGVDSTLKIQPAELGDSAMYLCASSAGAYEQYFGPGTRLTVT.

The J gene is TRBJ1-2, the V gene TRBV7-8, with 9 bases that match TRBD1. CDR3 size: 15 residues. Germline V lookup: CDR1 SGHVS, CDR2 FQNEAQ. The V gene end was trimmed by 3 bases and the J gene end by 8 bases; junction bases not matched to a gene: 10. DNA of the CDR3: TGTGCCAGCAGCTTTGATACAGGGGGCTCTAGCGGCTACACCTTC. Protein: CASSFDTGGSSGYTF.

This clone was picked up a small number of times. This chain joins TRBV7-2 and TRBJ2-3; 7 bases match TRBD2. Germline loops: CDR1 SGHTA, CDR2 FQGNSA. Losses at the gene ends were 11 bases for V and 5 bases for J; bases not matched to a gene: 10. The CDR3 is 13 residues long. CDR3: CASGGSREDTQYF. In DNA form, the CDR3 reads TGTGCCTCGGGGGGTTCGCGTGAAGATACGCAGTATTTT.

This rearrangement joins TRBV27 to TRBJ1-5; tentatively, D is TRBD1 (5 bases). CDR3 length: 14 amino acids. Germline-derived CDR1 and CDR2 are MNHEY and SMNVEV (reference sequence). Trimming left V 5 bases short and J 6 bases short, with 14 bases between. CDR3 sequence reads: CASSPSQGIQPQHF. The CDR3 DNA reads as TGTGCCAGCAGTCCCAGTCAGGGCATTCAGCCCCAGCATTTT.

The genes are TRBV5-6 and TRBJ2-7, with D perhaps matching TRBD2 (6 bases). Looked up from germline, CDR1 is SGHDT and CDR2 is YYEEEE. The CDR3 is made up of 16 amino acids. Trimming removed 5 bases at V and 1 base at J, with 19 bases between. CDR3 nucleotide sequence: TGTGCCAGCAGTTTTGAATCGGGAGAGCGATCCTACGAGCAGTACTTC. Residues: CASSFESGERSYEQYF.

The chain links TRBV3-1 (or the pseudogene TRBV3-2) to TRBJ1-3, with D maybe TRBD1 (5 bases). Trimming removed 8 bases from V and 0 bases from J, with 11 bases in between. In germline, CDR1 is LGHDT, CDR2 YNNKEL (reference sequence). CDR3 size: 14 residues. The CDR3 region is CASRGTDSGNTIYF. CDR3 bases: TGTGCCAGCCGGGGGACGGACTCTGGAAACACCATATATTTT.

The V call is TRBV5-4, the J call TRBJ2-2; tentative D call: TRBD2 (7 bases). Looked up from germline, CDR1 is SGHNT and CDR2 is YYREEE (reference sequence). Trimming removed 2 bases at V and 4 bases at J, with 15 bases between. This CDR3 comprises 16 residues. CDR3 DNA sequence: TGTGCCAGCAGCTTAAAAGGCGGGGGCCGCACCGGGGAGCTGTTTTTT. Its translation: CASSLKGGGRTGELFF.

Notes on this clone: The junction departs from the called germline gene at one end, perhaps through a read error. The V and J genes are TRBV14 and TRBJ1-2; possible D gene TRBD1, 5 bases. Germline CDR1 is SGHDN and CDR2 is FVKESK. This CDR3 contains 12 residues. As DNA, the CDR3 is TGTGCCAGCAGCCAAGAGTGGGGCCTTTTCGCCTTC. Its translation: CASSQEWGLFAF.

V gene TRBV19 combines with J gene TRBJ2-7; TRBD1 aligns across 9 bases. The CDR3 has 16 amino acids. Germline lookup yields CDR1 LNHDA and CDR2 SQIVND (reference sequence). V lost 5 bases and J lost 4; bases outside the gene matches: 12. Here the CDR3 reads CASSQDRGLPGYEQYF. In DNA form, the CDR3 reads TGTGCCAGTAGTCAGGACAGGGGCCTCCCGGGATACGAGCAGTACTTC.

CDR3 amino acids: CSVNDRVGPYGYTF. The CDR3 DNA reads TGCAGTGTTAATGACAGGGTGGGGCCTTATGGCTACACCTTC. The chain couples TRBV20-1 to TRBJ1-2; 7 nucleotides match TRBD1. The CDR3 is 14 amino acids. Germline V gene data show CDR1 as DFQATT and CDR2 as SNEGSKA (reference sequence). V lost 7 bases and J lost 5; bases outside the gene matches: 13.

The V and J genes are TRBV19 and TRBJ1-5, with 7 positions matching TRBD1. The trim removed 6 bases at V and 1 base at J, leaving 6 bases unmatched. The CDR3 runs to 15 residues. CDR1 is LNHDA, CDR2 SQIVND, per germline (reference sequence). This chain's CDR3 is CASRPGTVSNQPQHF. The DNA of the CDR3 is TGTGCCAGTAGACCAGGGACAGTAAGCAATCAGCCCCAGCATTTT.

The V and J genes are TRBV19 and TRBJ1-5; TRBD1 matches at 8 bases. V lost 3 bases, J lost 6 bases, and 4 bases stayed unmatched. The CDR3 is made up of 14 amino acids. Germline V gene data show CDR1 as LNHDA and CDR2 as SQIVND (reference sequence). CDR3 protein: CASSIGQGGQPQHF. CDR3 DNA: TGTGCCAGTAGTATCGGACAGGGTGGTCAGCCCCAGCATTTT.

CDR3 nucleotides: TGTGCCAGCAGCTTCTGGTCAGGCTACAATGAGCAGTTCTTC. It codes for CASSFWSGYNEQFF. The V gene is TRBV5-4, the J gene TRBJ2-1; D is undetermined. Germline CDR1 is SGHNT and CDR2 is YYREEE (reference sequence). The CDR3 has 14 amino acids. The germline V and J ends were trimmed by 2 bases and 3 bases, with 9 bases remaining between them.

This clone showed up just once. Here the CDR3 reads CASSQRKDRGEAFF. CDR3 DNA: TGTGCCAGCAGCCAGAGGAAGGACAGGGGTGAAGCTTTCTTT. The chain uses TRBV27 and TRBJ1-1, with TRBD1 matching 9 bases. This CDR3 region has 14 residues. Trimming cost V 6 bases and J 7 bases; bases outside gene matches: 9. The V gene's germline CDR1 is MNHEY and CDR2 SMNVEV (reference sequence).

The CDR3 here is CASNPGGSYEQYF. The CDR3, as DNA: TGCGCCAGCAACCCCGGGGGCTCCTACGAGCAGTACTTC. J is TRBJ2-7 and V is TRBV23-1; TRBD2 might be the D (6 bases). TRBV23-1 is assigned to the ORF class and has an uncertain function. The CDR3 is 13 residues long. Trimming stripped 7 bases from V and 0 bases from J, with 10 bases between.

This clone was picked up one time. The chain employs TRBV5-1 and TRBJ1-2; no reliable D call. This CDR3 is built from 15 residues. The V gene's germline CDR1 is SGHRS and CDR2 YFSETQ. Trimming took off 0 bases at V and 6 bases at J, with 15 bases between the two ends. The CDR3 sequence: CASSLETTKKDGYTF. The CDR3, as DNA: TGCGCCAGCAGCTTGGAAACGACTAAGAAGGATGGCTACACCTTC.

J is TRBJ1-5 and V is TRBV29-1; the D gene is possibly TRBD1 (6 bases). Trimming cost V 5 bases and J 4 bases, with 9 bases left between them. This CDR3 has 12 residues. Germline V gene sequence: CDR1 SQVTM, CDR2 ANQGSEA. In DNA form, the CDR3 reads TGCAGCGTTTCAGGGGCAAATCAGCCCCAGCATTTT. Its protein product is CSVSGANQPQHF.

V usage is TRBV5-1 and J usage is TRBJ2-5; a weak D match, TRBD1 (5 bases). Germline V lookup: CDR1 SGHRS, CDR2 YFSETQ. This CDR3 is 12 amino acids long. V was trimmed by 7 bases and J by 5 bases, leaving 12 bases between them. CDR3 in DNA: TGCGCCAGCTATCAAAACAGGGAGACCCAGTACTTC. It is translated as CASYQNRETQYF.

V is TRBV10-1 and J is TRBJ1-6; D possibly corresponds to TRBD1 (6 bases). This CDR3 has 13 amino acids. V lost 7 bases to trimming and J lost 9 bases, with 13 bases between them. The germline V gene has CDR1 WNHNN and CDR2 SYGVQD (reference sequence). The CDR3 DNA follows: TGCGCCAGCAAACCGGACAGTTCTTCACCCCTCCACTTT. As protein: CASKPDSSSPLHF.

The DNA of the CDR3 is TGTGCCAGCTCACCACCCGGCAGGGTCGAGCAGTACTTC. It translates to CASSPPGRVEQYF. This rearrangement joins TRBV18 to TRBJ2-7; D possibly corresponds to TRBD1 (5 bases). The germline gives CDR1 KGHSH, CDR2 LQKENI. Trimming stripped 0 bases from V and 6 bases from J, with 9 bases between. The CDR3 has 13 amino acids. Using reference TRBV18 and TRBJ2-7 for the parts outside the CDR3, the full variable domain is NAGVMQNPRHLVRRRGQEARLRCSPMKGHSHVYWYRQLPEEGLKFMVYLQKENIIDESGMPKERFSAEFPKEGPSILRIQQVVRGDSAAYFCASSPPGRVEQYFGPGTRLTVT.

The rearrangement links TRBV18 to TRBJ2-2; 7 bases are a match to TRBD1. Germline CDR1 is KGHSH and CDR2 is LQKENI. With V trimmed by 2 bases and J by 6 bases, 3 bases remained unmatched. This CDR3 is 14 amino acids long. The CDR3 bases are TGTGCCAGCTCACCAAAGACAGGGCCCGGGGAGCTGTTTTTT. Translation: CASSPKTGPGELFF.

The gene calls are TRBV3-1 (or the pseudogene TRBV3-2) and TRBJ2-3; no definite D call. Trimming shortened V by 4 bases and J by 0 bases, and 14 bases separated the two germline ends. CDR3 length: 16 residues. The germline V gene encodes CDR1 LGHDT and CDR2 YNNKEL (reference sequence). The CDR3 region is CASSPFRHQSTDTQYF. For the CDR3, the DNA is TGTGCCAGCAGCCCCTTTAGACATCAGAGCACAGATACGCAGTATTTT.

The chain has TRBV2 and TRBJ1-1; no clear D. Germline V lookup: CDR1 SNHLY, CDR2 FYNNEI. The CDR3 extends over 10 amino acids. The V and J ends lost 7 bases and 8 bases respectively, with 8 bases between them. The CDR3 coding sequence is TGTGCCAGCACCATGTTGGAAGCTTTCTTT. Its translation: CASTMLEAFF.

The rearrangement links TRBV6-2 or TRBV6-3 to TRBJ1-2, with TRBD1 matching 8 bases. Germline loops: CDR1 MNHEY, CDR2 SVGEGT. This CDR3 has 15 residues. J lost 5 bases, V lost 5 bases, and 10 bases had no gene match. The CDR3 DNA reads TGTGCCAGCAGTCAGCCAGGGGGCGCTTGGTATGGCTACACCTTC. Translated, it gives CASSQPGGAWYGYTF.

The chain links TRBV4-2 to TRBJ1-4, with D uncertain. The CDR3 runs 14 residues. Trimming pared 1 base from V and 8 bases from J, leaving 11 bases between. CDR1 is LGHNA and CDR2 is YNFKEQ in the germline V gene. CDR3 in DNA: TGTGCCAGCAGCCAAGGAGATGCGGGGGAAAAACTGTTTTTT. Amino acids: CASSQGDAGEKLFF.

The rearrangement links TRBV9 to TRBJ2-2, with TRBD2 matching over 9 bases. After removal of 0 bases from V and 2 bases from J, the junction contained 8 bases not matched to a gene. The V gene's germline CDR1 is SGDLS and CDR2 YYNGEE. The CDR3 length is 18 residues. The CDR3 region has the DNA TGTGCCAGCAGCGTAGCAGGAGCGGGGGGCGGAAACACCGGGGAGCTGTTTTTT. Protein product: CASSVAGAGGGNTGELFF.

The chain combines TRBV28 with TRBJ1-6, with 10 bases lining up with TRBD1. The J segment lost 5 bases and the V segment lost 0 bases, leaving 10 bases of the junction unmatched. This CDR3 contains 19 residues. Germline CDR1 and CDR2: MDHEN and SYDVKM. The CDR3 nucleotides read TGTGCCAGCAGTTTATGGGGACGGGTTGGACAGGGGGATAATTCACCCCTCCACTTT. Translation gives CASSLWGRVGQGDNSPLHF. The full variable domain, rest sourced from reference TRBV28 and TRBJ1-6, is DVKVTQSSRYLVKRTGEKVFLECVQDMDHENMFWYRQDPGLGLRLIYFSYDVKMKEKGDIPEGYSVSREKKERFSLILESASTNQTSMYLCASSLWGRVGQGDNSPLHFGNGTRLTVT.

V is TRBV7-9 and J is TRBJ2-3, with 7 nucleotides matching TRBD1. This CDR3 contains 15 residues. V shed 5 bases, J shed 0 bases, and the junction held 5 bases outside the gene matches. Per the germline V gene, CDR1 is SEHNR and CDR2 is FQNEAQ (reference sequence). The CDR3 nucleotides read TGTGCCAGCAGCCCCTTACAGGGGAGCACAGATACGCAGTATTTT. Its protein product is CASSPLQGSTDTQYF.